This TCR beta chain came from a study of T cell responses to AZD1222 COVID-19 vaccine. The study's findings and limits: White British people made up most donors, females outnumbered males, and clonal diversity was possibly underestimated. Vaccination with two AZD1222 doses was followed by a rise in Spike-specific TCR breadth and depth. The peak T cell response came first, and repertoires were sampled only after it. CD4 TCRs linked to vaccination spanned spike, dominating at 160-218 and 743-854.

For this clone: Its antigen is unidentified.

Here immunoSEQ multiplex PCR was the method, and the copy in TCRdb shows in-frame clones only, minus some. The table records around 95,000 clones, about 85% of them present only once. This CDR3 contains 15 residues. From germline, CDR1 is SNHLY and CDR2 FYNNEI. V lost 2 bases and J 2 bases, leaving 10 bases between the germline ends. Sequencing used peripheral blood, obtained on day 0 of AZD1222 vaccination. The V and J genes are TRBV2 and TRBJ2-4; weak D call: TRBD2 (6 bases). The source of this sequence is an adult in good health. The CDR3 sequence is CASSESGPTKNIQYF. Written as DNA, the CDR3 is TGTGCCAGCAGTGAAAGCGGGCCGACCAAAAACATTCAGTACTTC.